A selection of T cell receptor beta chains follows, all from one sample in a study of T cell repertoires in ileal Crohn's disease. TCRdb's table, derived via immunoSEQ multiplex PCR, lists solely in-frame clones and lacks some. The sample lists 5,400 or so clones, more than 75% occurring once. The sequenced sample consisted of ileal tissue. Receptors originate from an adult with Crohn's disease. Both conserved end residues are part of each CDR3. A D gene is named only where the DNA matches it firmly. Clone size appears in some rows only: once, few, many, or a class for an expanded clone.

d_call: .
cdr3_length: 15
v_call: TRBV14
j_call: TRBJ1-2
clone_size: few
cdr3_nt: TGTGCCAGCAGCCAAGAATATCACAGTAACTATGGCTACACCTTC
cdr3_aa: CASSQEYHSNYGYTF

d_call: .
cdr3_length: 13
v_call: TRBV2
j_call: TRBJ2-2
clone_size: once
cdr3_nt: TGTGCCAGCAGTGTGGACCACACCGGGGAGCTGTTTTTT
cdr3_aa: CASSVDHTGELFF

d_call: TRBD1
cdr3_length: 14
v_call: TRBV5-1
j_call: TRBJ2-5
clone_size: .
cdr3_nt: TGCGCCAGCAGCAGGGGACAGGGTAAAGAGACCCAGTACTTC
cdr3_aa: CASSRGQGKETQYF

d_call: .
cdr3_length: 13
v_call: TRBV5-1
j_call: TRBJ2-3
clone_size: few
cdr3_nt: TGCGCCAGCAGCTCCCTAGTCAGCGATACGCAGTATTTT
cdr3_aa: CASSSLVSDTQYF

d_call: .
cdr3_length: 13
v_call: TRBV10-1
j_call: TRBJ2-7
clone_size: once
cdr3_nt: TGCGCCAGGGGGGCGTGGGTTGGGTACGAGCAGTACTTC
cdr3_aa: CARGAWVGYEQYF

d_call: TRBD1
cdr3_length: 16
v_call: TRBV10-1
j_call: TRBJ1-1
clone_size: .
cdr3_nt: TGCGCCAGCAGTGGAGGGACAGGGGGCTCTGTCACTGAAGCTTTCTTT
cdr3_aa: CASSGGTGGSVTEAFF

d_call: .
cdr3_length: 14
v_call: TRBV11-3
j_call: TRBJ2-1
clone_size: .
cdr3_nt: TGTGCCAGCAGCCCGGGCCCCCTTACGAATGAGCAGTTCTTC
cdr3_aa: CASSPGPLTNEQFF

d_call: .
cdr3_length: 21
v_call: TRBV12-1
j_call: TRBJ2-3
clone_size: once
cdr3_nt: TGTGCCAGCAGAGGATTCACCTTGGAGGGGGGGCCGTTTCAGAGCCGGGATACGCAGTATTTT
cdr3_aa: CASRGFTLEGGPFQSRDTQYF

d_call: .
cdr3_length: 13
v_call: TRBV10-1
j_call: TRBJ1-1
clone_size: .
cdr3_nt: TGCGCCAGCAGTGAAACGGTAACAGGGGAAGCTTTCTTT
cdr3_aa: CASSETVTGEAFF

d_call: TRBD2
cdr3_length: 14
v_call: TRBV7-8
j_call: TRBJ2-7
clone_size: .
cdr3_nt: TGTGCCAGCAGCTTAGAGACTAGCGGGACCGATAAGTACTTC
cdr3_aa: CASSLETSGTDKYF

d_call: TRBD2
cdr3_length: 13
v_call: TRBV10-2
j_call: TRBJ2-5
clone_size: .
cdr3_nt: TGCGCCAGTGGGGGGGAGTACCAAGAGACCCAGTACTTC
cdr3_aa: CASGGEYQETQYF

d_call: TRBD2
cdr3_length: 16
v_call: TRBV6-4
j_call: TRBJ2-5
clone_size: large
cdr3_nt: TGTGCCAGCAGTGAAGCGGGAGGAGGAGGGCAAGAGACCCAGTACTTC
cdr3_aa: CASSEAGGGGQETQYF

d_call: TRBD1
cdr3_length: 16
v_call: TRBV14
j_call: TRBJ2-3
clone_size: few
cdr3_nt: TGTGCCAGCAGCCCTTCCGGGACAGGGGGCGCCGATACGCAGTATTTT
cdr3_aa: CASSPSGTGGADTQYF

d_call: .
cdr3_length: 13
v_call: TRBV5-1
j_call: TRBJ1-1
clone_size: .
cdr3_nt: TGCGCCAGCAGCTCTGGTCTGAACACTGAAGCTTTCTTT
cdr3_aa: CASSSGLNTEAFF

d_call: TRBD1
cdr3_length: 14
v_call: TRBV7-6
j_call: TRBJ1-1
clone_size: .
cdr3_nt: TGTGCCAGCAGCTTGACAGGGGGGAACACTGAAGCTTTCTTT
cdr3_aa: CASSLTGGNTEAFF

d_call: TRBD2
cdr3_length: 16
v_call: TRBV4-1
j_call: TRBJ2-3
clone_size: few
cdr3_nt: TGCGCCAGCAGCCAAGTCACTAGCGGGAGGAGGAATACGCAGTATTTT
cdr3_aa: CASSQVTSGRRNTQYF

d_call: TRBD1
cdr3_length: 17
v_call: TRBV5-6
j_call: TRBJ2-7
clone_size: .
cdr3_nt: TGTGCCAGCAGCTACGGACAGGGAGGAAGCCTATTCTACGAGCAGTACTTC
cdr3_aa: CASSYGQGGSLFYEQYF

d_call: TRBD1
cdr3_length: 15
v_call: TRBV7-3
j_call: TRBJ2-7
clone_size: .
cdr3_nt: TGTGCCAGCAGTTTATACGGACAGGGGGCCTACGAGCAGTACTTC
cdr3_aa: CASSLYGQGAYEQYF

d_call: TRBD2
cdr3_length: 15
v_call: TRBV6-5
j_call: TRBJ2-1
clone_size: .
cdr3_nt: TGTGCCAGCAGTGTACTAGCGGTACCCTACAATGAGCAGTTCTTC
cdr3_aa: CASSVLAVPYNEQFF

d_call: .
cdr3_length: 14
v_call: TRBV15
j_call: TRBJ2-3
clone_size: .
cdr3_nt: TGTGCCACCAGCACTCAGGGCCGCACAGATACGCAGTATTTT
cdr3_aa: CATSTQGRTDTQYF

d_call: .
cdr3_length: 12
v_call: TRBV7-2
j_call: TRBJ2-3
clone_size: .
cdr3_nt: TGTGCCAGCAGCTCCAACACAGATACGCAGTATTTT
cdr3_aa: CASSSNTDTQYF

d_call: .
cdr3_length: 14
v_call: TRBV11-3
j_call: TRBJ2-3
clone_size: .
cdr3_nt: TGTGCCAGCAGCGACCGAACGAAGTCAGATACGCAGTATTTT
cdr3_aa: CASSDRTKSDTQYF

d_call: TRBD2
cdr3_length: 15
v_call: TRBV4-2
j_call: TRBJ2-1
clone_size: .
cdr3_nt: TGTGCCAGCAGCCCTGTGGGAGCGGGAGCGAATGAGCAGTTCTTC
cdr3_aa: CASSPVGAGANEQFF

d_call: .
cdr3_length: 13
v_call: TRBV5-1
j_call: TRBJ1-6
clone_size: .
cdr3_nt: TGCGCCACGCGGGACATCCTTGATTCACCCCTCCACTTT
cdr3_aa: CATRDILDSPLHF

d_call: TRBD2
cdr3_length: 13
v_call: TRBV6-7
j_call: TRBJ2-7
clone_size: .
cdr3_nt: TGTGCCAGCAGCGTGACTAGCCGCTACGAGCAGTACTTC
cdr3_aa: CASSVTSRYEQYF

d_call: TRBD1
cdr3_length: 15
v_call: TRBV14
j_call: TRBJ1-6
clone_size: .
cdr3_nt: TGTGCCAGCAGACAGGGGTCGTCCTATAATTCACCCCTCCACTTT
cdr3_aa: CASRQGSSYNSPLHF

d_call: TRBD2
cdr3_length: 17
v_call: TRBV27
j_call: TRBJ2-7
clone_size: .
cdr3_nt: TGTGCCAGCAGTGGTTCGGGACTAGCGGGAGTCTCCTACGAGCAGTACTTC
cdr3_aa: CASSGSGLAGVSYEQYF

d_call: TRBD1
cdr3_length: 18
v_call: TRBV5-6
j_call: TRBJ2-6
clone_size: .
cdr3_nt: TGTGCCAGCAGCTTGGTCAGGGGGCGTCTATCCGGGGCCAACGTCCTGACTTTC
cdr3_aa: CASSLVRGRLSGANVLTF

d_call: .
cdr3_length: 11
v_call: TRBV29-1
j_call: TRBJ2-3
clone_size: .
cdr3_nt: TGCAGCGCTTCCAGGGCAGATACGCAGTATTTT
cdr3_aa: CSASRADTQYF

d_call: .
cdr3_length: 13
v_call: TRBV11-3
j_call: TRBJ1-1
clone_size: .
cdr3_nt: TGTGCCAGCGCCCGGGGCAGGAACACTGAAGCTTTCTTT
cdr3_aa: CASARGRNTEAFF

d_call: .
cdr3_length: 11
v_call: TRBV6-5
j_call: TRBJ1-1
clone_size: .
cdr3_nt: TGTGCCAGCAGACACAACACTGAAGCTTTCTTT
cdr3_aa: CASRHNTEAFF

d_call: .
cdr3_length: 16
v_call: TRBV6-5
j_call: TRBJ2-7
clone_size: .
cdr3_nt: TGTGCCAGCAGTTACGATAACCGGGGGGCGGTTAAAGAGCAGTACTTC
cdr3_aa: CASSYDNRGAVKEQYF

d_call: .
cdr3_length: 17
v_call: TRBV5-1
j_call: TRBJ2-2
clone_size: few
cdr3_nt: TGCGCCAGCAGCACGGAAGGAGGGCATGGGAGCACCGGGGAGCTGTTTTTT
cdr3_aa: CASSTEGGHGSTGELFF

d_call: .
cdr3_length: 14
v_call: TRBV2
j_call: TRBJ2-5
clone_size: .
cdr3_nt: TGTGCCAGCAAAGGACATTCGGGCTCGGAGACCCAGTACTTC
cdr3_aa: CASKGHSGSETQYF

d_call: TRBD1
cdr3_length: 13
v_call: TRBV6-1
j_call: TRBJ2-7
clone_size: .
cdr3_nt: TGTGCCAGCAACAGGGGGAGCTCCTACGAGCAGTACTTC
cdr3_aa: CASNRGSSYEQYF

d_call: .
cdr3_length: 16
v_call: TRBV6-6
j_call: TRBJ2-5
clone_size: .
cdr3_nt: TGTGCCAGCAGCCCCGGTGGCGCGGGTATCCAAGAGACCCAGTACTTC
cdr3_aa: CASSPGGAGIQETQYF

d_call: .
cdr3_length: 15
v_call: TRBV10-3
j_call: TRBJ2-5
clone_size: .
cdr3_nt: TGTGCCATCAGTGAGGGTTATGGAGGTGTGGAGACCCAGTACTTC
cdr3_aa: CAISEGYGGVETQYF

d_call: .
cdr3_length: 16
v_call: TRBV19
j_call: TRBJ2-6
clone_size: .
cdr3_nt: TGTGCCAGTAGCCCGGACGGAAGCTCTGGGGCCAACGTCCTGACTTTC
cdr3_aa: CASSPDGSSGANVLTF

d_call: .
cdr3_length: 15
v_call: TRBV10-3
j_call: TRBJ1-4
clone_size: .
cdr3_nt: TGTGCCATCTCTGCCGGACAGCTAAATAATGAAAAACTGTTTTTT
cdr3_aa: CAISAGQLNNEKLFF

d_call: TRBD1
cdr3_length: 19
v_call: TRBV19
j_call: TRBJ2-5
clone_size: .
cdr3_nt: TGTGCCAGTAGTATTTTGGGGGGCACCGGGACAGGGGCCCCCGAGACCCAGTACTTC
cdr3_aa: CASSILGGTGTGAPETQYF

d_call: TRBD2
cdr3_length: 12
v_call: TRBV6-4
j_call: TRBJ2-3
clone_size: .
cdr3_nt: TGTGCCAGCAGTGAGCAGGGAGGGACGCAGTATTTT
cdr3_aa: CASSEQGGTQYF

d_call: TRBD1
cdr3_length: 17
v_call: TRBV25-1
j_call: TRBJ1-3
clone_size: .
cdr3_nt: TGTGCCAGCAGTGACTTAGCCCGCACAGGGGTTGGAAACACCATATATTTT
cdr3_aa: CASSDLARTGVGNTIYF

d_call: .
cdr3_length: 16
v_call: TRBV6-5
j_call: TRBJ2-7
clone_size: .
cdr3_nt: TGTGCCAGCAGTTACTCGATCCCCCCGGTCTCCTACGAGCAGTACTTC
cdr3_aa: CASSYSIPPVSYEQYF

d_call: .
cdr3_length: 15
v_call: TRBV28
j_call: TRBJ1-6
clone_size: .
cdr3_nt: TGTGCCAGCAGTTTGGGAGCAGGGAGTGCTTCACCCCTCCACTTT
cdr3_aa: CASSLGAGSASPLHF

d_call: .
cdr3_length: 15
v_call: TRBV19
j_call: TRBJ2-7
clone_size: .
cdr3_nt: TGTGCCAGTAGTAAAAACCTCAACAGGTGGGGAGAGCAGTACTTC
cdr3_aa: CASSKNLNRWGEQYF

d_call: .
cdr3_length: 14
v_call: TRBV6-1
j_call: TRBJ1-2
clone_size: .
cdr3_nt: TGTGCCAGCAGTGAAGTGGCAGCAGGCTGGGGCTACACCTTC
cdr3_aa: CASSEVAAGWGYTF

d_call: .
cdr3_length: 15
v_call: TRBV5-4
j_call: TRBJ2-3
clone_size: .
cdr3_nt: TGTGCCAGCAGCCTAGACCTAAAGGGGACAGATACGCAGTATTTT
cdr3_aa: CASSLDLKGTDTQYF

d_call: .
cdr3_length: 15
v_call: TRBV18
j_call: TRBJ2-5
clone_size: .
cdr3_nt: TGTGCCAGCTCAGTGAATAAGGGGCCAATAGAGACCCAGTACTTC
cdr3_aa: CASSVNKGPIETQYF

d_call: .
cdr3_length: 11
v_call: TRBV7-9
j_call: TRBJ1-3
clone_size: .
cdr3_nt: TGTGCCAGCACCCCGGGGGACACCATATATTTT
cdr3_aa: CASTPGDTIYF

d_call: .
cdr3_length: 15
v_call: TRBV19
j_call: TRBJ2-1
clone_size: .
cdr3_nt: TGTGCCAGTAGTATCGGGGGACGGACCTACAATGAGCAGTTCTTC
cdr3_aa: CASSIGGRTYNEQFF

d_call: .
cdr3_length: 14
v_call: TRBV19
j_call: TRBJ2-1
clone_size: few
cdr3_nt: TGTGCCACTAGACGGGCTCAGGGACCCCATGAGCAGTTCTTC
cdr3_aa: CATRRAQGPHEQFF

d_call: TRBD1
cdr3_length: 14
v_call: TRBV9
j_call: TRBJ1-6
clone_size: .
cdr3_nt: TGTGCCAGCAGCGCCGGACAGGGAGACTCACCCCTCCACTTT
cdr3_aa: CASSAGQGDSPLHF

d_call: .
cdr3_length: 13
v_call: TRBV27
j_call: TRBJ1-6
clone_size: .
cdr3_nt: TGTGCCAGCACCATGAGACAGAATTCACCCCTCCACTTT
cdr3_aa: CASTMRQNSPLHF